The text below deals with one T cell receptor (beta chain). This clone has more than one count but fewer than ten. The antigen it recognizes is unknown. No much larger clone is present one base from it, and per-base qualities are unavailable. In total, more than 500 healthy bone marrow donors made up the cohort. Cohort members were all nominally healthy when sampled, although unrecorded immune exposures were likely present. The donor was CMV seropositive and was included in the group of 250 to 300 seropositive cohort members. A peripheral blood sample was provided by each donor, and peripheral blood mononuclear cells were used for TCR beta sequencing. The Qiagen DNeasy Blood Extraction Kit was used to extract genomic DNA from the blood cell samples. To prepare the library, the immunoSEQ multiplex PCR assay was applied. For the multiplex PCR, a mixture combining 60 forward primers for TCR Vbeta segments and 13 reverse primers for TCR Jbeta segments was used. The CDR3 region of rearranged TCR beta genes was amplified from genomic DNA with a multiplex PCR assay. Amplified TCR beta libraries were sequenced as 87-base-pair reads on the Illumina HiSeq System. The authors' pipeline ran thus. In a later analysis, about 80 million unique TCR beta chains were counted across the 650 to 750 repertoires, and about 9.9 million of these chains were shared by at least two donors. Raw reads were error-corrected and collapsed into unique sequences with a nearest-neighbor algorithm that merged closely related sequences to remove PCR and sequencing errors. V, D and J gene segments were assigned by aligning CDR3 sequences to IMGT reference sequences. For a sequence to be retained, a match of at least six nucleotides to both a V gene segment and a J gene segment was required. Rearrangements were called productive when the CDR3 lacked stop codons and stayed in frame with V and J; all others were non-productive. Following IMGT convention, CDR3 was defined as the stretch from the second conserved V-encoded cysteine up to the conserved J-encoded phenylalanine. Sequences without an unambiguous match to a single V gene segment were excluded from the earlier analysis of several hundred of the donors. An earlier analysis of about 590 of the donors classified V segments as functional when productive rearrangements were above 56.7% and as segregating when the standard deviation between donors was above 5%. A statistical classification framework was built to diagnose cytomegalovirus status from the catalog of TCR beta chain sequences. V and J gene assignment, in a later analysis, came from comparing TCR nucleotide sequences with IMGT/GENE-DB human TR gene sequences. Using the TCRdist pipeline, a later analysis assigned CDR3 sequences along with most-parsimonious VDJ recombination scenarios. In a later analysis, every TCR beta chain was defined by the combination of its CDR3 amino acid sequence and its V-gene family, and reads without a unique V-gene family were dropped. As a way to deal with suspected cross-contamination and a sequencing artifact, a later analysis dropped 500 to 700 nucleotide sequences that were highly shared and had low generation probability. For each public chain, a later analysis derived a clonal expansion index from normalized ranks of inferred template counts within each repertoire. In a later analysis, generation probabilities were computed with a VDJ recombination model fitted to out-of-frame rearrangements, and the resulting probabilities were checked against IGoR. Hypergeometric tests were used in a later analysis to score TCR-TCR, TCR-HLA and TCR-CMV co-occurrence, with a repertoire-size bias correction applied to the TCR pairs. In a later analysis, false discovery rates were estimated by permuting HLA or CMV assignments 20 times. A later analysis grouped co-occurring TCRs with DBSCAN, adding TCRdist sequence similarity when clustering within HLA-allele-positive subsets. Repertoires with fewer than 30,000 or more than 120,000 public chains, plus five repertoires with anomalous nucleotide sharing, were excluded from co-occurrence clustering. Here the immuneACCESS table is served through TCRdb, limited to in-frame sequences with V and J called. Missing clones are a known gap in these copies; in checked studies unresolved V genes cover under half, and the rest lacks a known reason. V and J calls and clone size come straight from that table; D and trimming were deduced from the DNA. In all, the sample holds approximately 170,000 clones, and about 76% of those were seen once. The ten largest make up under 5.5% of the sample.

The germline V gene sets CDR1 to SGHTS and CDR2 to YDEGEE. V and J are truncated by 6 bases and 1 base respectively, leaving an intervening sequence of 13 bases. The CDR3 runs 14 residues from the cysteine to the phenylalanine. Only the CDR3 portion is preserved as DNA: 42 bases, with reading frame beginning at the first base. These data originate in a study of cytomegalovirus exposure and HLA in healthy donors (dated by TCRdb to about 2017). Describing the broader study: An earlier analysis of several hundred of the donors reported approximately 300 Gb of sequence data and roughly 100 million unique TCR beta sequences from 150 million to 200 million T cells. Approximately 330 gigabases of sequencing data and about 92 million unique TCR sequences made up an early release that covered about 640 HLA-typed donors. The genetic ancestry cluster associated with self-reported Caucasian donors included about 84% of the roughly 410 genotyped donors. The study aimed to test whether signatures of past pathogen exposure could be identified by cataloging public T cell receptors. The study used immunosequencing to profile the T cell repertoires of approximately 640 subjects and linked those repertoires to cytomegalovirus serostatus. Besides the first cohort of around 670 subjects, a separate validation cohort made up of over 95 different subjects was used. To predict cytomegalovirus infection status, the study brought together high-throughput TCR immunosequencing, statistical association of individual TCRs with disease status, and machine learning. A later analysis re-analyzed previously published TCR beta repertoires from 550 to 700 donors and added high-resolution HLA genotyping to study TCR occurrence patterns. The later analysis used no new phenotypic data to find candidate immune exposures, relying instead on TCR beta sequences and their occurrence across donors. In an earlier analysis of 500 to 650 of the donors, high-throughput TCR beta sequencing was used to judge whether each TCR beta V gene segment behaved as functional or pseudogenic. Donor age, sex, ethnicity and CMV serostatus were collected together with the repertoire data. Genome-wide SNP genotypes for about 65% of the roughly 670 donors were used in a later genetic analysis, which treated that subset as a discovery cohort. All discovery cohort repertoires had been generated on a single sequencing platform. Class I and class II HLA loci were covered by the typing at four-digit resolution. The number of donors typed differed by locus, with about 629-630 for A, B, C, DRB1 and DQB1, over 500 for DQA1, 600 to 610 for DPA1, and 450 to 480 for DPB1. About five DR-DQ haplotypes were treated as single units for association and clustering because of strong linkage in the cohort. Among some 410 genotyped donors of the cohort, an average of roughly 230,000 unique TCR beta nucleotide sequences was sequenced per donor, of which about 18% were non-productive.

Summary of the overall study and its limitations: In a later analysis, the rate of TCR association differed among HLA loci, with DRB1 alleles having the most associated TCRs and HLA-C alleles having the fewest. In vitro tests confirmed that a few of the cytomegalovirus-associated TCR beta chains recognize cytomegalovirus antigens. In a later analysis, HLA-associated TCR beta chains showed more clonal expansion and lower generation probabilities than non-associated chains that were equally common. V-gene and J-gene trimming of TCR beta chains was associated with a missense DCLRE1C variant in a later genetic analysis, and the association was replicated in an independent cohort. While some public TCRs were present in many individuals, most TCR sequences turned up only very rarely across donors. Strong co-occurrence of HLA alleles, especially DR and DQ, made assigning TCR associations to individual alleles difficult. The sequencing pipeline was judged likely to have produced a cluster of highly shared sequence variants as a technical artifact. According to the authors, the approach could potentially be generalized to other disease states and immunological phenotypes. Only TCR beta chains were sequenced in this cohort, and the absence of alpha or paired-chain data limited detectable features. At a false discovery rate of 0.05, a later analysis linked roughly 17,000 TCR beta sequences to specific HLA alleles. Immune exposure information for the cohort was limited to CMV serostatus. According to a later analysis, parvovirus B19, influenza, CMV and Epstein-Barr virus appeared linked to several top co-occurrence clusters. Compared with the roughly 600-donor mean, donors in an Asian-associated ancestry cluster had fewer N-insertions in productive TCRs, according to a later genetic analysis. Sequencing depth was assumed to be roughly uniform across donors in the presence/absence analyses, though that assumption may not hold. Fewer than 20 rarely observed V segments, including chromosome 9 orphons, were excluded from the earlier analysis of about 610 of the donors because counts were too low. The study listed 170 or so TCR beta chains as associated with cytomegalovirus. A further reported finding was that TCR beta sequences accurately predicted the HLA-A and HLA-B alleles for most subjects in the first cohort. In a later analysis, most CMV-associated TCR beta chains were found to appear HLA-restricted, with HLA associations seemingly driven largely by CMV exposure. Because some donors lacked HLA typing at each locus, the association tests relied only on the typed subset. The 87-base-pair reads could not distinguish some IMGT-functional V segments, including TRBV6-2 and TRBV6-3, so those segments were excluded. In an earlier analysis of over 550 of the donors, most TCR beta V segments were observed in productive rearrangements about 87% or about 30% of the time, broadly matching IMGT annotations. Correlated functional status among segregating V segments might be attributable to linkage disequilibrium, but an unknown experimental factor could not be ruled out. In both the original and validation cohorts, the classifier was reported to diagnose cytomegalovirus status with high specificity and sensitivity.

The chain was built from TRBV5-8 and TRBJ1-1; confidence is insufficient to name the D gene. Material for sequencing was PBMCs. This sequence originates from a woman younger than 35 in good health and CMV-seropositive. The encoded CDR3 is CASTSIWANTEAFF. The nucleotide sequence is given as TGTGCCAGCACCTCCATTTGGGCGAACACTGAAGCTTTCTTT.